This TCR beta chain came from a study of blood T cell repertoires in COVID-19. Study-level background: Italy, Spain and the United States were the sources of the convalescent and acute COVID-19 samples. PBMCs, B-cell-depleted T cells, or T cells were the source of the cDNA or gDNA that made up the material.

Authors' analysis steps: How many nucleated cells were present was estimated from reference gene primer amplification. The method was immunoSEQ multiplex PCR; TCRdb's version includes in-frame clones alone and lacks a portion of them. That table is the source of V, J and clone size, and D and trimming were worked out from the DNA. The sample has just under 300,000 clones, about 87% seen once. Germline assignment: CDR1 GTSNPN and CDR2 SVGIG (reference sequence). The CDR3 has 13 residues. V was cut by 5 bases and J by 2 bases, with 10 bases left in between. Sequenced sample: peripheral blood. The clonotype was recovered from a man aged 70 or older with acute or convalescent COVID-19. This chain joins TRBV30 and TRBJ1-3; tentatively, D is TRBD1 (5 bases). CDR3: CAWDQTAGNTIYF. DNA for the CDR3: TGTGCCTGGGACCAGACAGCTGGAAACACCATATATTTT.